These 23 T cell receptor beta chains were all obtained from the same sample, sequenced in a study of blood T cell repertoires in COVID-19. This table comes from immunoSEQ multiplex PCR, and its TCRdb copy is limited to in-frame clones, with some not included. Among 90,000 to 95,000 clones listed, 70% to 90% were seen once. Sequencing was carried out using peripheral blood. The receptors derive from a woman in her 70s with acute or convalescent COVID-19.

This clone was observed a handful of times. The J gene is TRBJ1-1, the V gene TRBV7-9; 9 bases match TRBD1. The CDR3 has 15 amino acids. Germline CDR1 reads SEHNR; CDR2 reads FQNEAQ (reference sequence). V trimming: 4 bases; J trimming: 3 bases; junction bases outside the gene matches: 6. For the CDR3, the DNA is TGTGCCAGCAGCTACCGGGACAGGGAGGACACTGAAGCTTTCTTT. Translation gives CASSYRDREDTEAFF.

The J gene is TRBJ2-5, the V gene TRBV29-1; possibly TRBD1 for D (5 bases). CDR3 length: 13 residues. Germline values: CDR1 SQVTM, CDR2 ANQGSEA. The germline V and J ends were trimmed by 2 bases and 7 bases, with 14 bases remaining between them. CDR3 in amino acids: CSVEWQGRGTQYF. The CDR3 nucleotides read TGCAGCGTTGAATGGCAGGGAAGAGGGACCCAGTACTTC. Full variable domain (outside the CDR3, taken from reference TRBV29-1 and TRBJ2-5): SAVISQKPSRDICQRGTSLTIQCQVDSQVTMMFWYRQQPGQSLTLIATANQGSEATYESGFVIDKFPISRPNLTFSTLTVSNMSPEDSSIYLCSVEWQGRGTQYFGPGTRLLVL.

The rearrangement joins TRBV3-1 (or the pseudogene TRBV3-2) to TRBJ2-5; 7 nucleotides align to TRBD1. From germline, CDR1 is LGHDT and CDR2 YNNKEL (reference sequence). The CDR3 has 15 amino acids. Germline trimming cut 4 bases from V and 3 bases from J; bases unmatched to any gene: 8. The CDR3 coding sequence is TGTGCCAGCAGCCGTTCCGGGACAGAGAAAGAGACCCAGTACTTC. This codes for CASSRSGTEKETQYF.

The chain has TRBV6-6 and TRBJ2-7; TRBD1 matches at 11 bases. Germline CDR1 is MNHNY and CDR2 is SVGAGI (reference sequence). V gave up 5 bases and J gave up 7 bases; unmatched junction bases: 7. CDR3 size: 14 residues. Here the CDR3 reads CASSGGQGGREQYF. CDR3 nucleotides: TGTGCCAGCAGTGGGGGACAGGGGGGTCGGGAGCAGTACTTC.

The chain carries TRBV25-1 and TRBJ2-5; 14 positions match TRBD2. The CDR3 has 16 residues. The germline V gene encodes CDR1 MGHDK and CDR2 SYGVNS. Trimming took 5 bases from V and 3 from J; bases not matched to a gene: 5. The CDR3 spells CASSPLTSGREETQYF. For the CDR3, the DNA is TGTGCCAGCAGTCCCCTGACTAGCGGGAGGGAAGAGACCCAGTACTTC.

V gene TRBV19 combines with J gene TRBJ1-2; 7 bases agree with TRBD1. The germline V gene encodes CDR1 LNHDA and CDR2 SQIVND (reference sequence). The ends lost 3 bases at V and 4 bases at J; junction bases unmatched: 17. CDR3 size: 18 residues. CDR3 sequence: CASSIAPQQGLISYGYTF. Written as DNA, the CDR3 is TGTGCCAGTAGTATCGCCCCCCAACAGGGGTTGATTAGCTATGGCTACACCTTC.

The rearrangement links TRBV27 to TRBJ1-1; possible D gene TRBD1, 6 bases. V dropped 5 bases and J dropped 0 bases, with 13 bases sitting between them. Germline values: CDR1 MNHEY, CDR2 SMNVEV (reference sequence). The CDR3 consists of 15 residues. CDR3 nucleotides: TGTGCCAGCAGTGGGTCTCAGGGGCTGAACACTGAAGCTTTCTTT. Translated: CASSGSQGLNTEAFF.

This clone was observed a few times. The chain combines TRBV5-1 with TRBJ2-2, with a tentative D call TRBD1 (6 bases). The CDR3 is 15 residues long. Trimming shortened V by 0 bases and J by 6 bases, and 12 bases separated the two germline ends. CDR1 SGHRS and CDR2 YFSETQ come from the germline V gene. CDR3 bases: TGCGCCAGCAGCTTGGACAGGGTGAAGTCCGGGGAGCTGTTTTTT. This gives the protein CASSLDRVKSGELFF.

The table lists this clone with a count of one. The chain uses TRBV9 and TRBJ1-1, with a possible D match to TRBD1 (6 bases). Trimming removed 0 bases from V and 1 base from J, with 10 bases in between. CDR1 is SGDLS, CDR2 YYNGEE, per germline. There are 15 residues in the CDR3. The CDR3 coding sequence is TGTGCCAGCAGCGTAGGTGGACAGCCGAACACTGAAGCTTTCTTT. Translating gives CASSVGGQPNTEAFF.

The CDR3 DNA reads as TGTGCCACCAGTGATTCTCCGTCGGACTATGGCTACACCTTC. This gives the protein CATSDSPSDYGYTF. The rearrangement uses TRBV24-1 and TRBJ1-2; D call uncertain. There are 14 residues in the CDR3. The V gene lost 2 bases and the J gene lost 3 bases, with 9 bases spanning the gap. In germline, CDR1 is KGHDR, CDR2 SFDVKD.

The chain joins TRBV18 to TRBJ1-1, with D maybe TRBD1 (6 bases). The germline V gene encodes CDR1 KGHSH and CDR2 LQKENI. The V and J ends lost 2 bases and 4 bases respectively, with 17 bases between them. The CDR3 has 16 amino acids. This chain's CDR3 is CASSPLQGFSGTEAFF. CDR3 coding DNA: TGTGCCAGCTCACCATTACAGGGCTTTTCGGGCACTGAAGCTTTCTTT.

This chain connects TRBV25-1 to TRBJ1-6, with 7 bases fitting TRBD1. Germline-derived CDR1 and CDR2 are MGHDK and SYGVNS. The CDR3 runs to 15 residues. The ends lost 8 bases at V and 6 bases at J; junction bases unmatched: 10. The CDR3 DNA sequence: TGTGCCAGCGCCAGTACCGGGACAGCTAATTCACCCCTCCACTTT. It yields the protein CASASTGTANSPLHF.

This clone was recorded only once. This chain links TRBV11-2 with TRBJ2-1; D remains unclear. The CDR3 sequence is 16 residues long. V was trimmed by 6 bases and J by 0 bases, leaving 15 bases between them. CDR1 SGHAT and CDR2 FQNNGV come from the germline V gene. For the CDR3, the DNA is TGTGCCAGCAGTTCTGGCGGAGCCCGCTCCTACAATGAGCAGTTCTTC. Translating gives CASSSGGARSYNEQFF.

The chain joins TRBV28 to TRBJ2-1, with 7 bases that match TRBD1. J was trimmed by 0 bases and V by 5 bases; bases with no gene match: 7. The germline gives CDR1 MDHEN, CDR2 SYDVKM. The length of the CDR3 is 16 residues. The CDR3, as DNA: TGTGCCAGCAGTCCTAGGACAGGATTCTCCTACAATGAGCAGTTCTTC. It yields the protein CASSPRTGFSYNEQFF.

The chain joins TRBV10-3 to TRBJ2-5; the match to TRBD2 covers 9 bases. J was trimmed by 1 base and V by 3 bases; bases with no gene match: 12. The CDR3 consists of 18 residues. Germline CDR1 ENHRY, CDR2 SYGVKD. DNA of the CDR3: TGTGCCATCAGTGAAGGTTCGTCAGCGGGGGGCCCCCAAGAGACCCAGTACTTC. This encodes CAISEGSSAGGPQETQYF.

The gene calls are TRBV30 and TRBJ1-6; no clear D gene. This CDR3 has 12 amino acids. The germline V and J ends were trimmed by 2 bases and 11 bases, with 10 bases remaining between them. The germline V gene has CDR1 GTSNPN and CDR2 SVGIG (reference sequence). CDR3 coding DNA: TGTGCCTGGAGTTCACAGAAGACACCCCTCCACTTT. This sequence encodes CAWSSQKTPLHF.

J is TRBJ1-5 and V is TRBV18, with D unresolved. The CDR3 covers 16 residues. Germline assignment: CDR1 KGHSH and CDR2 LQKENI. V gave up 2 bases and J gave up 1 base, with 12 bases separating them. The chain's CDR3 is CASSPVEVWSNQPQHF. For the CDR3, the DNA is TGTGCCAGCTCACCAGTGGAGGTTTGGAGCAATCAGCCCCAGCATTTT.

The V gene is TRBV6-5, the J gene TRBJ2-1; maybe TRBD2 (5 bases). The CDR3 sequence is 14 residues long. CDR1 MNHEY and CDR2 SVGAGI come from the germline V gene. Trimming took 7 bases from V and 1 from J, leaving 11 bases between them. The CDR3 spells CASNFRDSYNEQFF. CDR3 DNA sequence: TGTGCCAGCAATTTCCGGGATTCCTACAATGAGCAGTTCTTC.

The rearrangement links TRBV14 to TRBJ1-1; D not resolved. The germline gives CDR1 SGHDN, CDR2 FVKESK. The V end lost 3 bases, the J end lost 1 base, and 6 bases lay between the germline ends. This CDR3 comprises 13 residues. The CDR3: CASSHQENTEAFF. CDR3 DNA sequence: TGTGCCAGCAGCCATCAGGAGAACACTGAAGCTTTCTTT.

The rearrangement joins TRBV9 to TRBJ2-2; 8 nucleotides match TRBD2. V shed 0 bases and J 5 bases; nucleotides not matched to a gene: 3. This CDR3 has 15 amino acids. The germline V gene has CDR1 SGDLS and CDR2 YYNGEE. Here the CDR3 DNA reads TGTGCCAGCAGCGTAGGTGCTAGCGGGACCGGGGAGCTGTTTTTT. Its translation is CASSVGASGTGELFF.

The CDR3 region has the DNA TGTGCCACCAGTGATCGCCGGGACAGGGGGCAAAGTGGTGGCTACACCTTC. This translates into CATSDRRDRGQSGGYTF. The chain carries TRBV24-1 and TRBJ1-2, with TRBD1 identical over 12 bases. Unmatched junction bases numbered 11, after V lost 3 bases and J lost 7 bases. CDR1 and CDR2 from the germline V gene are KGHDR and SFDVKD. The CDR3 runs to 17 residues.

The J gene is TRBJ1-1, the V gene TRBV27; the D is unclear. The V end lost 6 bases, the J end lost 3 bases, and 17 bases lay between the germline ends. There are 15 residues in the CDR3. The germline gives CDR1 MNHEY, CDR2 SMNVEV (reference sequence). CDR3 protein: CASSRQGRLYTEAFF. The CDR3 region has the DNA TGTGCCAGCAGCCGACAAGGAAGGCTATACACTGAAGCTTTCTTT.

The chain is built from TRBV5-1 and TRBJ2-5, with TRBD1 identical over 9 bases. The CDR3 is 13 residues long. CDR1 is SGHRS and CDR2 is YFSETQ in the germline V gene. V was clipped by 3 bases and J by 4 bases; unmatched bases: 1. CDR3 coding DNA: TGCGCCAGCAGCTCGGGACAGGGAGAGACCCAGTACTTC. Its protein is CASSSGQGETQYF.